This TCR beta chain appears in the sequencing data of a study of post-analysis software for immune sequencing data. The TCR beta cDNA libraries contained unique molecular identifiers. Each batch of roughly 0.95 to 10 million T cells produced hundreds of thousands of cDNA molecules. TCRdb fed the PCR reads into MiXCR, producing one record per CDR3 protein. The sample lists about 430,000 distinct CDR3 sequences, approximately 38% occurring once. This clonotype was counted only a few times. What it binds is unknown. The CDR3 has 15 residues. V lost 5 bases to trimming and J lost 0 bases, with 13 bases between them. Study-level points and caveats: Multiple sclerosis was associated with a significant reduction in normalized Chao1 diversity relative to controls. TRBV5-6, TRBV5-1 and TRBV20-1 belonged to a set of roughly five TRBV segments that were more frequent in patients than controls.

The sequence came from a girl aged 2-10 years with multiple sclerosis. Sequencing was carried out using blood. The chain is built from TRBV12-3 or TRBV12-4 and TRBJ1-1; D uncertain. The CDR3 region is CASSRAGKMNTEAFF. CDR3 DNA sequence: TGTGCCAGCAGTCGGGCAGGAAAGATGAACACTGAAGCTTTCTTT.